This TCR beta chain was recovered during a study of early T cells in non-severe SARS-CoV-2 infection. Study context: Investigators sequenced bulk RNA drawn from unsorted whole blood, and chains remained unpaired.

A few counts support this clonotype. Its antigen remains unknown. Notes on the study in general: Matching results from VDJdb favored anti-spike CD8 responses, leaving private and CD4 specificities undetected.

CDR1 MDHEN and CDR2 SYDVKM come from the germline V gene. This CDR3 region has 14 residues. V lost 6 bases to trimming and J lost 4 bases; unmatched junction nucleotides: 5. The library protocol tagged individual cDNA molecules with unique molecular identifiers. TCRdb used MiXCR to reprocess the 5' RACE reads, holding one entry per CDR3 protein. The table has more than 35,000 distinct CDR3 sequences, around a tenth seen once. This TCR was recovered from an adult who was a healthcare worker with PCR-confirmed SARS-CoV-2 infection or an uninfected control (not recorded which). This chain joins TRBV28 and TRBJ1-2, with 10 positions matching TRBD1. Sequencing input: whole blood. The CDR3 protein is CASRRTGGRYGYTF. The DNA of the CDR3 is TGTGCCAGCAGGCGGACAGGGGGGCGCTATGGCTACACCTTC.